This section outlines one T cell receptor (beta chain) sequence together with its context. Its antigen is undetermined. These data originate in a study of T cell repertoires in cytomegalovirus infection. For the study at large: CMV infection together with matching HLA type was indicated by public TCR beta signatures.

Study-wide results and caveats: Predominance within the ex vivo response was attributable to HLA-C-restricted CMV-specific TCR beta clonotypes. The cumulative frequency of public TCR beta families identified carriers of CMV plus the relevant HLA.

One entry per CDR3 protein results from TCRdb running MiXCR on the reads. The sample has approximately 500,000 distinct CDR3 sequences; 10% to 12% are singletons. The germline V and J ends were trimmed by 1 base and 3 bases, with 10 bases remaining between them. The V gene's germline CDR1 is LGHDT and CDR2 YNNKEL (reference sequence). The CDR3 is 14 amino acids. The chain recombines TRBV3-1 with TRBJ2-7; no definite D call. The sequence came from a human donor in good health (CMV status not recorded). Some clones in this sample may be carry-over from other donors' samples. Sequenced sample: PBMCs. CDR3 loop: CASSQGSFHYEQYF. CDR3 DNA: TGTGCCAGCAGCCAAGGTTCATTTCACTACGAGCAGTACTTC.